These 3 T cell receptor beta chains share one sample of origin, sequenced in a study of T cell changes during pregnancy in multiple sclerosis. The protocol was immunoSEQ multiplex PCR, while the TCRdb copy is restricted to in-frame clones and leaves out a portion. Of 25,000 to 35,000 clones in the sample, about 91% are singletons; the top ten hold about 4.9%. The sample here was peripheral blood, taken in the first trimester of pregnancy. The receptors shown here come from a female donor in good health, enrolled as a control in a pregnancy study.

A word on this clone: Its ends do not fully match the called genes, so a read error is possible. The chain joins TRBV10-3 to TRBJ2-7; 9 bases agree with TRBD1. The V gene's germline CDR1 is ENHRY and CDR2 SYGVKD. The CDR3 extends over 11 amino acids. The CDR3 nucleotides are TGTGCCACCCGAGGGGGTGGGACAGGGAGCTTC. It yields the protein CATRGGGTGSF.

This clone occurred once. The V call is TRBV11-3, the J call TRBJ2-1, with TRBD2 matching 7 bases. The germline gives CDR1 SGHNT, CDR2 YENEEA. The J segment lost 8 bases and the V segment lost 4 bases, leaving 8 bases of the junction unmatched. The CDR3 has 14 residues. The CDR3 is CASSSGLLTYEQFF. CDR3 sequence (DNA): TGTGCCAGCAGCTCGGGACTACTGACCTATGAGCAGTTCTTC.

This rearrangement joins TRBV20-1 to TRBJ1-1; D unclear. V lost 6 bases, J lost 1 base, and 3 bases lay in between. Germline V gene sequence: CDR1 DFQATT, CDR2 SNEGSKA (reference sequence). CDR3 length equals 10 residues. The CDR3 loop is CSAGNTEAFF. CDR3 DNA sequence: TGCAGTGCCGGGAACACTGAAGCTTTCTTT.